This T cell receptor beta chain was documented in a study of cytomegalovirus exposure and HLA in healthy donors. The CDR3 sequence is 14 residues long. The trim removed 5 bases at V and 1 base at J, leaving 5 bases unmatched. The V gene's germline CDR1 is SQVTM and CDR2 ANQGSEA. The study's findings and limits: The classifier reportedly diagnosed cytomegalovirus status with high sensitivity and specificity. The study listed 164 cytomegalovirus-associated TCR beta chains. An analysis that came later showed most CMV-associated TCR beta chains appearing HLA-restricted. A likely sequencing artifact accounted for one observed cluster of highly shared sequence variants.

Details on this clone: As yet, its antigen is unknown.

PCR was performed using 60 Vbeta and 13 Jbeta primers. TCRdb's table, derived via immunoSEQ multiplex PCR, lists solely in-frame clones and lacks some. Of some 100,000 clones in the sample, 65% to 75% were seen once. The TCR sequence derives from a woman between 18 and 30 years old in good health and CMV-seropositive. The V gene is TRBV29-1, the J gene TRBJ1-5, with 7 bases fitting TRBD1. Sample: PBMCs. In DNA, the CDR3 is TGCAGCGTTACGACAGGGTCAAGCAATCAGCCCCAGCATTTT. As protein: CSVTTGSSNQPQHF.